The following is a T cell receptor (beta chain) sequence with its context. The antigen is not known. Autoimmune disease history or systemic immunosuppression excluded patients. Measured with immunoSEQ multiplex PCR; TCRdb has only the in-frame clones, and not every one. The data show 94,000 or so clones, with approximately 81% seen just once and 1% to 1.3% held by the top ten. This entry is derived from a study of OX40 agonist ivuxolimab in advanced cancers. Looking at the study overall: A male proportion of approximately 83% was recorded, with mean age about 54 years and range roughly 23 to 79.

Notes on the study in general: The study did not work out the antigen specificity of the expanded peripheral T cells.

CDR3 length: 13 amino acids. Germline CDR1 SGHTA, CDR2 FQGNSA. The germline V and J ends were trimmed by 3 bases and 7 bases, with 10 bases remaining between them. The sequences come from CD4+ or CD8+ T cells sorted from blood, collected in a trial of the OX40 agonist ivuxolimab. The sequence was collected from an adult with an advanced solid tumor such as melanoma, head and neck, liver or kidney cancer. The chain has TRBV7-2 and TRBJ1-5; no clear D gene. This CDR3 is CASSLRREQPQHF. The DNA for the CDR3 is TGTGCCAGCAGCTTGCGCCGTGAACAGCCCCAGCATTTT.